Below, 23 T cell receptor beta chains from the same sample are listed, as sequenced in a study of T cells in Graves' hyperthyroidism and ophthalmopathy. TCR beta CDR3 regions were amplified from RNA transcripts. The TCR CDR3 was amplified in a first-round RT-PCR using the HTBI primer set. A single record per CDR3 protein comes from TCRdb applying MiXCR to the multiplex PCR reads. The table lists under 250,000 distinct CDR3 sequences, roughly a quarter of them singletons. Sequencing was performed on blood. The receptor set was obtained from a woman aged 40 to 50 with Graves' ophthalmopathy.

The table lists this clonotype with many counts. The chain joins TRBV20-1 to TRBJ2-7; TRBD2 matches 10 bases. Losses at the gene ends were 0 bases for V and 1 base for J; bases not matched to a gene: 9. Germline V gene lookup returns CDR1 DFQATT and CDR2 SNEGSKA (reference sequence). The CDR3 runs 17 residues. The CDR3 here is CSAREKSGRAWSYEQYF. The CDR3 DNA follows: TGCAGTGCTAGAGAAAAAAGCGGGAGGGCCTGGTCCTACGAGCAGTACTTC.

This clonotype was counted between two and nine times. This chain links TRBV27 with TRBJ2-5; 7 bases fit TRBD2. The V and J ends lost 8 bases and 13 bases, in that order; junction bases with no gene match: 10. The CDR3 spans 11 residues. The germline V gene encodes CDR1 MNHEY and CDR2 SMNVEV (reference sequence). The CDR3 DNA follows: TGTGCCAGCGGGGGAGGGGAGACGAGGTACTTC. Residues: CASGGGETRYF.

The chain carries TRBV6-5 and TRBJ1-1; no clear D gene. The length of the CDR3 is 13 residues. Deletions cut 0 bases from V and 4 bases from J, with 6 bases between. Germline lookup yields CDR1 MNHEY and CDR2 SVGAGI. CDR3 amino acids: CASSYSDITEAFF. In nucleotides, the CDR3 is TGTGCCAGCAGTTACTCAGACATCACTGAAGCTTTCTTT.

This clonotype came up many times. The chain recombines TRBV20-1 with TRBJ2-7; the D is unclear. Looked up from germline, CDR1 is DFQATT and CDR2 is SNEGSKA (reference sequence). Trimming pared 5 bases from V and 3 bases from J, leaving 17 bases between. The CDR3 sequence is 14 residues long. CDR3 amino acids: CSASPWPGNYEQYF. The CDR3 nucleotides read TGCAGTGCTTCTCCCTGGCCCGGTAACTACGAGCAGTACTTC.

This clonotype was counted at least ten times. This rearrangement joins TRBV11-2 to TRBJ2-7; TRBD2 agrees at 7 bases. The germline CDR1 and CDR2 sequences are SGHAT and FQNNGV. The ends lost 0 bases at V and 5 bases at J; junction bases unmatched: 7. The CDR3 consists of 15 residues. The CDR3 nucleotides read TGTGCCAGCAGCTTAGACCTGGGAGGGCCCCACGAGCAGTACTTC. Amino acid sequence: CASSLDLGGPHEQYF.

Regarding this clonotype: A much larger clone differs by one base, so this may be a read error. The CDR3 loop is CVSSLAVGRNTEAFF. CDR3 in DNA: TGTGTCAGCAGTTTAGCGGTAGGGAGGAACACTGAAGCTTTCTTT. The chain carries TRBV27 and TRBJ1-1; D is ambiguous. The length of the CDR3 is 15 residues. The germline V gene has CDR1 MNHEY and CDR2 SMNVEV (reference sequence).

The chain joins TRBV28 to TRBJ2-5; possibly TRBD2 for D (5 bases). Germline assignment: CDR1 MDHEN and CDR2 SYDVKM. V lost 0 bases, J lost 6 bases, and 17 bases lay in between. The CDR3 loop spans 16 amino acids. Here the CDR3 reads CASSLWIYDGDQTQYF. The CDR3 DNA follows: TGTGCCAGCAGTTTATGGATATATGACGGGGATCAGACCCAGTACTTC.

Of note for this clonotype: The junction departs from germline at one end; a sequencing error may be responsible. The chain uses TRBV7-7 and TRBJ2-7; TRBD1 aligns across 12 bases. From germline, CDR1 is SSHAT and CDR2 FNYEAQ (reference sequence). The CDR3 length is 17 residues. This CDR3 reads CASSLHSGQGASYEQYF. The CDR3 DNA reads TGTGCTAGCAGCTTACATTCGGGACAGGGGGCCTCCTACGAGCAGTACTTC. Drawing the rest from reference TRBV7-7 and TRBJ2-7, the complete variable domain is GAGVSQSPRYKVTKRGQDVTLRCDPISSHATLYWYQQALGQGPEFLTYFNYEAQPDKSGLPSDRFSAERPEGSISTLTIQRTEQRDSAMYRCASSLHSGQGASYEQYFGPGTRLTVT.

Ten or more counts support this clonotype. The chain combines TRBV28 with TRBJ2-7; TRBD1 agrees at 9 bases. The J segment lost 2 bases and the V segment lost 3 bases, leaving 5 bases of the junction unmatched. The CDR3 extends over 15 amino acids. The germline CDR1 and CDR2 sequences are MDHEN and SYDVKM. The CDR3 DNA is TGTGCCAGCAGTTTCTGGGACAGGGCCCCCTACGAGCAGTACTTC. Amino acids: CASSFWDRAPYEQYF.

The V gene is TRBV12-3 or TRBV12-4, the J gene TRBJ1-1, with D hard to call. Trimming shortened V by 3 bases and J by 6 bases, and 11 bases separated the two germline ends. The CDR3 sequence is 13 residues long. The CDR3 DNA sequence: TGTGCCAGCAGTTTCCGGGGAGGGCCTGAAGCTTTCTTT. Amino acid sequence: CASSFRGGPEAFF.

In its sample, this clonotype was seen many times. Possible read error: a much larger clone is one base away. This chain uses TRBV20-1 with TRBJ1-5; 9 bases agree with TRBD1. The CDR3 covers 13 residues. V gave up 6 bases and J gave up 9 bases; unmatched junction bases: 9. Germline loops: CDR1 DFQATT, CDR2 SNEGSKA (reference sequence). CDR3 in DNA: TGCAGTGCCAGGGACAGGGTGGATCGGCCCCAGCATTTT. Translating gives CSARDRVDRPQHF.

This clonotype has a count of ten or more. The CDR3 region is CASSEGWAGKRGANNSPLHF. CDR3 nucleotides: TGTGCCAGCAGTGAAGGGTGGGCAGGGAAGCGGGGCGCCAATAATTCACCCCTCCACTTT. The rearrangement links TRBV2 to TRBJ1-6; weak D call: TRBD1 (5 bases). Germline V lookup: CDR1 SNHLY, CDR2 FYNNEI. Trimming removed 1 base from V and 5 bases from J, with 24 bases in between. The CDR3 extends over 20 amino acids.

At least ten counts were recorded for this clonotype. The V call is TRBV6-5, the J call TRBJ2-3; D is possibly TRBD2 (6 bases). V lost 2 bases to trimming and J lost 5 bases, with 14 bases between them. The V gene's germline CDR1 is MNHEY and CDR2 SVGAGI. This CDR3 spans 15 amino acids. The CDR3 DNA reads TGTGCCAGCAGTTACGAGGAGGGAAGGGGAGATACGCAGTATTTT. It is translated as CASSYEEGRGDTQYF.

This clonotype was seen repeatedly, ten times or more. The chain combines TRBV24-1 with TRBJ2-1; TRBD2 matches at 9 bases. The germline CDR1 and CDR2 sequences are KGHDR and SFDVKD. This CDR3 comprises 16 residues. The trim removed 3 bases at V and 3 bases at J, leaving 5 bases unmatched. CDR3 DNA sequence: TGTGCCACCAGTGATCTGACTAGCGGAGGCTACAATGAGCAGTTCTTC. Residues: CATSDLTSGGYNEQFF.

The sample holds one count of this clonotype. The rearrangement links TRBV30 to TRBJ2-7; D unresolved. The CDR3 spans 12 residues. Germline V gene data show CDR1 as GTSNPN and CDR2 as SVGIG (reference sequence). V lost 3 bases to trimming and J lost 4 bases, with 10 bases between them. As DNA, the CDR3 is TGTGCCTGGAGCTCATCGTCATACGAGCAGTACTTC. Its protein product is CAWSSSSYEQYF. The variable domain in full, completed from reference TRBV30 and TRBJ2-7, reads SQTIHQWPATLVQPVGSPLSLECTVEGTSNPNLYWYRQAAGRGLQLLFYSVGIGQISSEVPQNLSASRPQDRQFILSSKKLLLSDSGFYLCAWSSSSYEQYFGPGTRLTVT.

This clonotype appeared many times. The V and J genes are TRBV7-2 and TRBJ2-5, with 11 positions matching TRBD2. Germline trimming cut 0 bases from V and 3 bases from J; bases unmatched to any gene: 6. From germline, CDR1 is SGHTA and CDR2 FQGNSA. This CDR3 is 17 amino acids long. The CDR3 coding sequence is TGTGCCAGCAGCTTAGCGAAGGCTAGCGGGAGGAAAGAGACCCAGTACTTC. Its protein is CASSLAKASGRKETQYF.

This clonotype was observed at least ten times. This chain uses TRBV30 with TRBJ2-7, with D possibly being TRBD1 (5 bases). This CDR3 has 14 amino acids. CDR1 and CDR2 from the germline V gene are GTSNPN and SVGIG (reference sequence). The V gene lost 5 bases and the J gene lost 2 bases, with 16 bases spanning the gap. The CDR3 here is CAWQTSDTTYEQYF. Written as DNA, the CDR3 is TGTGCCTGGCAAACCTCGGACACTACCTACGAGCAGTACTTC. The complete variable domain, with remaining parts taken from reference TRBV30 and TRBJ2-7, reads SQTIHQWPATLVQPVGSPLSLECTVEGTSNPNLYWYRQAAGRGLQLLFYSVGIGQISSEVPQNLSASRPQDRQFILSSKKLLLSDSGFYLCAWQTSDTTYEQYFGPGTRLTVT.

A single count supports this clonotype. A much bigger clone sits one base away, suggesting this may be a read error. This chain joins TRBV20-1 and TRBJ2-2; D perhaps matches TRBD2 (5 bases). Germline loops: CDR1 DFQATT, CDR2 SNEGSKA (reference sequence). CDR3 length: 14 amino acids. The CDR3 reads CSARDLWGTGELYF. The CDR3 bases are TGCAGTGCTAGAGATCTTTGGGGAACCGGGGAGCTGTATTTT.

This clonotype has a count of ten or more. This chain joins TRBV12-3 or TRBV12-4 and TRBJ2-7, with TRBD1 matching 7 bases. CDR3 length equals 13 residues. Trimming at V came to 6 bases and at J to 3 bases, leaving 5 bases not matched to a gene. The CDR3 is CASSLGQSYEQYF. Written as DNA, the CDR3 is TGTGCCAGCAGCCTGGGACAGAGCTACGAGCAGTACTTC.

The chain recombines TRBV12-3 or TRBV12-4 with TRBJ2-7, with TRBD1 matching over 8 bases. The CDR3 is 14 amino acids. With V trimmed by 6 bases and J by 6 bases, 10 bases remained unmatched. CDR3 amino acids: CASRVGTGSLEQYF. For the CDR3, the DNA is TGTGCCAGCAGGGTGGGGACAGGATCACTCGAGCAGTACTTC.

This clonotype has at least ten counts. The chain employs TRBV15 and TRBJ2-7; D tentatively reads TRBD1 or TRBD2 (5 bases each). The CDR3 consists of 14 residues. Trimming took off 5 bases at V and 0 bases at J, with 11 bases between the two ends. The germline V gene encodes CDR1 LNHNV and CDR2 YYDKDF (reference sequence). CDR3 region: CATSWGTLSYEQYF. As DNA, the CDR3 is TGTGCCACCAGCTGGGGGACGCTCTCCTACGAGCAGTACTTC.

There are many counts of this clonotype. V usage is TRBV12-3 or TRBV12-4 and J usage is TRBJ2-5, with unresolved D. V gave up 2 bases and J gave up 1 base, with 5 bases separating them. The CDR3 runs to 13 residues. CDR3 in amino acids: CASSLSIQETQYF. For the CDR3, the DNA is TGTGCCAGCAGTTTATCCATCCAAGAGACCCAGTACTTC.

This clonotype was seen many times. This chain links TRBV5-1 with TRBJ2-7, with D perhaps matching TRBD1 (6 bases). The V gene lost 4 bases and the J gene lost 2 bases, with 16 bases spanning the gap. The CDR3 runs to 15 residues. Germline V gene data show CDR1 as SGHRS and CDR2 as YFSETQ. This CDR3 is CASSPDDRRTYEQYF. CDR3 sequence (DNA): TGCGCCAGCAGCCCCGATGACAGGAGGACCTACGAGCAGTACTTC.